One sample yielded the 29 T cell receptor beta chains listed below, sequenced in a study of T cells after yellow fever vaccination. TCRdb re-called the 5' RACE reads with MiXCR, one entry per CDR3 protein. The table has about 340,000 distinct CDR3 sequences, around 13% seen once. Sequencing used CD4+ T cells sorted from PBMCs, obtained 15 days after the yellow fever booster vaccination. The origin of the receptors is a man younger than 30 who received the YFV17D yellow fever vaccine.

This clonotype was seen more than once but under ten times. This chain joins TRBV6-2 or TRBV6-3 and TRBJ1-1, with a possible D match to TRBD1 (6 bases). The length of the CDR3 is 15 residues. CDR1 MNHEY and CDR2 SVGEGT come from the germline V gene. Trimming removed 6 bases from V and 4 bases from J, with 18 bases in between. The CDR3 here is CASRRRIGGGTEAFF. As DNA, the CDR3 is TGTGCCAGCAGACGACGAATAGGAGGGGGCACTGAAGCTTTCTTT.

This clonotype was detected many times. This rearrangement joins TRBV4-2 to TRBJ2-7; D is perhaps TRBD2 (6 bases). Trimming removed 4 bases at V and 6 bases at J, with 16 bases between. The CDR3 is 14 amino acids. CDR1 and CDR2 (germline): LGHNA, YNFKEQ. The CDR3 DNA is TGTGCCAGCAGCCCAACGTGGGGGGAAACCGAGCAGTACTTC. Residues: CASSPTWGETEQYF.

This clonotype was found a few times. The gene calls are TRBV5-6 and TRBJ1-5; no reliable D call. The CDR3 extends over 14 amino acids. In germline, CDR1 is SGHDT, CDR2 YYEEEE. The V end was cut by 4 bases, the J end by 7 bases, with 15 bases between. The CDR3 reads CASSPKGARQPQHF. CDR3 coding DNA: TGTGCCAGCAGCCCAAAAGGTGCAAGGCAGCCCCAGCATTTT.

This clonotype was seen just once. V gene TRBV12-3 or TRBV12-4 combines with J gene TRBJ1-5, with 8 bases aligning to TRBD1. V shed 6 bases, J shed 2 bases, and the junction held 3 bases outside the gene matches. The CDR3 has 14 amino acids. In DNA form, the CDR3 reads TGTGCCAGCAGGTTGGACAGGGGCAATCAGCCCCAGCATTTT. Translating it yields CASRLDRGNQPQHF.

V is TRBV12-3 or TRBV12-4 and J is TRBJ1-1, with 7 bases fitting TRBD1. The length of the CDR3 is 15 residues. Losses at the gene ends were 5 bases for V and 4 bases for J; bases not matched to a gene: 10. CDR3 nucleotides: TGTGCCAGCAGTACGGTTACAGGGGCGGGCACTGAAGCTTTCTTT. Encoded protein: CASSTVTGAGTEAFF.

CDR3 residues: CASSFSDSRGRTQYF. As DNA, the CDR3 is TGTGCCAGCAGCTTCTCCGACAGCCGGGGGCGGACCCAGTACTTC. The rearrangement links TRBV7-2 to TRBJ2-5, with D possibly being TRBD1 or TRBD2 (6 bases each). V was pared by 3 bases and J by 7 bases, with 18 bases between. The CDR3 length is 15 residues. Per germline, CDR1 SGHTA and CDR2 FQGNSA.

The chain is built from TRBV19 and TRBJ2-1, with D maybe TRBD2 (7 bases). Trimming took off 7 bases at V and 7 bases at J, with 23 bases between the two ends. The CDR3 is 16 residues long. From germline, CDR1 is LNHDA and CDR2 SQIVND (reference sequence). Here the CDR3 DNA reads TGTGCCAGTACCTCCGGAGGGGGGGCGGGTAGGAATGAGCAGTTCTTC. Protein: CASTSGGGAGRNEQFF.

The rearrangement joins TRBV20-1 to TRBJ1-4; TRBD1 is a possible D gene (5 bases). Germline V gene lookup returns CDR1 DFQATT and CDR2 SNEGSKA (reference sequence). V lost 2 bases and J lost 5, with 12 bases in between. This CDR3 is built from 14 residues. Here the CDR3 reads CSARSGPRNEKLFF. The CDR3 DNA follows: TGCAGTGCTAGATCAGGGCCCAGGAATGAAAAACTGTTTTTT.

In its sample, this clonotype was seen many times. The chain combines TRBV24-1 with TRBJ2-5, with TRBD1 identical over 9 bases. The CDR3 extends over 14 amino acids. The J segment lost 1 base and the V segment lost 9 bases, leaving 5 bases of the junction unmatched. CDR1 is KGHDR and CDR2 is SFDVKD in the germline V gene. CDR3 sequence reads: CATRDRDTQETQYF. CDR3 nucleotide sequence: TGTGCCACCCGGGACAGGGATACCCAAGAGACCCAGTACTTC.

This clonotype occurred a few times. The rearrangement links TRBV6-5 to TRBJ2-2; the match to TRBD1 covers 7 bases. CDR3 length equals 13 residues. V trimming: 8 bases; J trimming: 2 bases; junction bases outside the gene matches: 2. Germline V gene data show CDR1 as MNHEY and CDR2 as SVGAGI. The CDR3 protein is CASRDSNTGELFF. In DNA, the CDR3 is TGTGCCAGCCGGGACAGTAACACCGGGGAGCTGTTTTTT.

The chain employs TRBV4-2 and TRBJ1-4; 7 nucleotides align to TRBD1. V lost 1 base to trimming and J lost 4 bases; unmatched junction nucleotides: 6. Germline values: CDR1 LGHNA, CDR2 YNFKEQ. The CDR3 is made up of 16 amino acids. The CDR3 loop reads CASSQVAGQNNEKLFF. The CDR3 DNA is TGTGCCAGCAGCCAAGTAGCGGGACAGAATAATGAAAAACTGTTTTTT.

As DNA, the CDR3 is TGTGCCAGCTCATCCGGGACAGGGGGCTTTTTAGGCTACACCTTC. It specifies CASSSGTGGFLGYTF. V and J are TRBV18 and TRBJ1-2; 12 nucleotides match TRBD1. The CDR3 contains 15 residues. The junction had 9 bases not matched to a gene; V was cut back by 5 bases and J by 8 bases. Looked up from germline, CDR1 is KGHSH and CDR2 is LQKENI.

This clonotype was counted a few times. The V call is TRBV7-8, the J call TRBJ1-4; the match to TRBD1 covers 9 bases. Trimming removed 5 bases from V and 11 bases from J; junction bases left unmatched: 15. In germline, CDR1 is SGHVS, CDR2 FQNEAQ. This CDR3 has 16 residues. CDR3 protein: CASSQTGTGTLGKLFF. Written as DNA, the CDR3 is TGTGCCAGCAGCCAAACCGGGACAGGGACTTTAGGGAAACTGTTTTTT.

This clonotype was counted at least ten times. This chain joins TRBV4-3 and TRBJ1-1; unclear D gene. From germline, CDR1 is LGHNA and CDR2 YSLEER. Trimming cost V 3 bases and J 0 bases, with 8 bases left between them. The CDR3 covers 14 residues. The CDR3: CASSQEPLNTEAFF. The CDR3 nucleotides read TGCGCCAGCAGCCAGGAACCCCTGAACACTGAAGCTTTCTTT.

This clonotype has ten or more counts. The chain links TRBV12-3 or TRBV12-4 to TRBJ2-1; possibly TRBD1 for D (6 bases). The V gene lost 6 bases and the J gene lost 0 bases, with 15 bases spanning the gap. The CDR3 has 16 amino acids. DNA of the CDR3: TGTGCCAGCAGGTCCAGGGGACCCAGCTCCTACAATGAGCAGTTCTTC. Residues: CASRSRGPSSYNEQFF.

This clonotype has a handful of counts. The rearrangement uses TRBV6-2 or TRBV6-3 and TRBJ2-1, with D possibly TRBD2 on 6 matching bases. This CDR3 region has 14 residues. Germline CDR1 reads MNHEY; CDR2 reads SVGEGT. Trimming took off 2 bases at V and 9 bases at J, with 14 bases between the two ends. As DNA, the CDR3 is TGTGCCAGCAGTTACGGGCAGGCGGGAAGTGAGCAGTTCTTC. Its protein is CASSYGQAGSEQFF.

V gene TRBV2 combines with J gene TRBJ1-6; tentatively, D is TRBD1 (6 bases). This CDR3 spans 16 amino acids. Germline lookup yields CDR1 SNHLY and CDR2 FYNNEI. The germline V and J ends were trimmed by 11 bases and 9 bases, with 26 bases remaining between them. The CDR3 DNA reads TGTGCCTTGACGAGGACAGTTCCCCTTGAGGGTTCACCCCTCCACTTT. The encoded protein is CALTRTVPLEGSPLHF.

A few counts support this clonotype. The V and J genes are TRBV6-5 and TRBJ2-3; 8 positions agree with TRBD1. CDR3 length: 14 residues. Germline V gene lookup returns CDR1 MNHEY and CDR2 SVGAGI. The V segment lost 8 bases and the J segment 1 base; nucleotides outside the gene matches: 5. CDR3 in amino acids: CASGTTGGTDTQYF. The CDR3, as DNA: TGTGCCAGCGGTACGACAGGGGGCACAGATACGCAGTATTTT.

The chain is built from TRBV4-1 and TRBJ2-5; D is possibly TRBD2 (7 bases). V was pared by 6 bases and J by 4 bases, with 12 bases between. The CDR3 covers 13 residues. Germline CDR1 is MGHRA and CDR2 is YSYEKL. CDR3 DNA sequence: TGCGCCAGCAGTAACAGGGAGGGAGAGACCCAGTACTTC. Residues: CASSNREGETQYF.

This clonotype was seen repeatedly, ten times or more. The rearrangement uses TRBV6-1 and TRBJ2-6; D gene ambiguous. Per germline, CDR1 MNHNS and CDR2 SASEGT. The CDR3 consists of 13 residues. V was shortened by 5 bases and J by 0 bases, with 2 bases between the two germline ends. DNA for the CDR3: TGTGCCAGCAGTAACTCTGGGGCCAACGTCCTGACTTTC. Translation: CASSNSGANVLTF.

CDR3 sequence (DNA): TGTGCCAGCAGCCAGTGGGGCAGACGAAGACGTTCAGATACGCAGTATTTT. Protein: CASSQWGRRRRSDTQYF. The gene calls are TRBV11-2 and TRBJ2-3; weak D call: TRBD1 (5 bases). The germline V and J ends were trimmed by 5 bases and 4 bases, with 22 bases remaining between them. Germline-derived CDR1 and CDR2 are SGHAT and FQNNGV. The CDR3 covers 17 residues.

This clonotype has just a few counts. This CDR3 reads CASSPLGGQGSFDGYTF. The DNA for the CDR3 is TGTGCCAGCTCACCACTTGGGGGGCAAGGCAGTTTCGACGGCTACACCTTC. The chain is built from TRBV18 and TRBJ1-2; D may be TRBD1 (6 bases). The CDR3 extends over 17 amino acids. Trimming shortened V by 1 base and J by 8 bases, and 23 bases separated the two germline ends. Germline lookup yields CDR1 KGHSH and CDR2 LQKENI.

In this sample, this clonotype turned up many times. The J gene is TRBJ1-1, the V gene TRBV7-2; D is uncertain. The CDR3 spans 14 residues. Germline CDR1 SGHTA, CDR2 FQGNSA. V was clipped by 3 bases and J by 0 bases, with 8 bases between them. The CDR3 here is CASSFTALNTEAFF. The CDR3 coding sequence is TGTGCCAGCAGCTTCACTGCTTTGAACACTGAAGCTTTCTTT. Using reference TRBV7-2 and TRBJ1-1 for the parts outside the CDR3, the full variable domain is GAGVSQSPSNKVTEKGKDVELRCDPISGHTALYWYRQSLGQGLEFLIYFQGNSAPDKSGLPSDRFSAERTGGSVSTLTIQRTQQEDSAVYLCASSFTALNTEAFFGQGTRLTVV.

This clonotype was seen a few times. The germline gene is not matched at one end of the junction; a read error may be the cause. V gene TRBV5-6 combines with J gene TRBJ1-1; maybe TRBD1 (6 bases). CDR3 length equals 16 residues. CDR1 and CDR2 (germline): SGHDT, YYEEEE. CDR3 in amino acids: CASSLVTGSKNTEVFF. CDR3 DNA: TGTGCCAGCAGCTTGGTTACAGGGAGCAAGAACACTGAAGTTTTCTTT.

Many counts were recorded for this clonotype. At one end the junction does not follow the germline gene, possibly because of a read error. This rearrangement joins TRBV7-7 to TRBJ2-5; 7 nucleotides align to TRBD1. Per germline, CDR1 SSHAT and CDR2 FNYEAQ (reference sequence). This CDR3 comprises 14 residues. The chain's CDR3 is CASSLTGPVETQYF. The CDR3 region has the DNA TGTGCTAGCAGCCTGACAGGGCCGGTAGAGACCCAGTACTTC.

This clonotype was observed many times. This rearrangement joins TRBV2 to TRBJ2-5, with D perhaps matching TRBD1 or TRBD2 (5 bases each). With 11 bases removed from V and 4 bases from J, the gap between germline ends came to 14 bases. The germline V gene has CDR1 SNHLY and CDR2 FYNNEI. The CDR3 contains 12 residues. CDR3 DNA: TGTGCCGAGAGGGGCGCCGGAGAGACCCAGTACTTC. This gives the protein CAERGAGETQYF.

This clonotype was detected a few times. The chain recombines TRBV19 with TRBJ1-5; maybe TRBD1 (6 bases). Germline V gives CDR1 LNHDA, CDR2 SQIVND (reference sequence). This CDR3 has 15 residues. Trimming took 7 bases from V and 0 from J, leaving 13 bases between them. The CDR3 region is CASTTDSYSNQPQHF. DNA of the CDR3: TGTGCCAGTACTACGGACAGTTATAGCAATCAGCCCCAGCATTTT.

This clonotype was counted between two and nine times. The V and J genes are TRBV9 and TRBJ1-5; no reliable D call. Trimming stripped 0 bases from V and 9 bases from J, with 16 bases between. The CDR3 totals 15 residues. From germline, CDR1 is SGDLS and CDR2 YYNGEE. The CDR3 region has the DNA TGTGCCAGCAGCGTAGGACCTGAAGGTGAGCGGCCCCAGCATTTT. It codes for CASSVGPEGERPQHF. The full variable domain, its missing parts supplied by reference TRBV9 and TRBJ1-5, is DSGVTQTPKHLITATGQRVTLRCSPRSGDLSVYWYQQSLDQGLQFLIQYYNGEERAKGNILERFSAQQFPDLHSELNLSSLELGDSALYFCASSVGPEGERPQHFGDGTRLSIL.

In this sample, this clonotype turned up a few times. This chain uses TRBV3-1 with TRBJ2-1; no clear D gene. CDR3 length: 13 amino acids. Germline CDR1 is LGHDT and CDR2 is YNNKEL (reference sequence). V lost 3 bases and J lost 5, with 8 bases in between. CDR3 nucleotide sequence: TGTGCCAGCAGCCAGCTGGGAAACAATGAGCAGTTCTTC. Amino acids: CASSQLGNNEQFF.